This T cell receptor beta chain emerged from a study of T cells after posttransplantation cyclophosphamide. Whole-study findings and limits: Later blood repertoires were often dominated by clones from the donor CD8+ memory compartment. Tissue-infiltrating T cells from skin or gut overlapped little with blood T cells. After PTCy, TRB diversity resembled that of CNI/methotrexate controls.

This table comes from immunoSEQ multiplex PCR, and its TCRdb copy is limited to in-frame clones, with some not included. This sample has some 40,000 clones and no singletons, with about 2% in the ten largest. The CDR3 covers 16 residues. Germline V gene data show CDR1 as ENHRY and CDR2 as SYGVKD. Trimming took off 4 bases at V and 3 bases at J, with 18 bases between the two ends. The sample holds many counts of this clone. As yet, its antigen is unknown. J is TRBJ1-1 and V is TRBV10-3, with D perhaps matching TRBD1 (5 bases). This TCR came from a man aged 35 to 55 in good health, CMV-negative, and a related stem cell transplant donor. Sequencing was performed on PBMCs. CDR3 sequence: CAISGNPGYRDTEAFF. CDR3 nucleotide sequence: TGTGCCATCAGTGGAAACCCAGGGTATAGGGACACTGAAGCTTTCTTT.